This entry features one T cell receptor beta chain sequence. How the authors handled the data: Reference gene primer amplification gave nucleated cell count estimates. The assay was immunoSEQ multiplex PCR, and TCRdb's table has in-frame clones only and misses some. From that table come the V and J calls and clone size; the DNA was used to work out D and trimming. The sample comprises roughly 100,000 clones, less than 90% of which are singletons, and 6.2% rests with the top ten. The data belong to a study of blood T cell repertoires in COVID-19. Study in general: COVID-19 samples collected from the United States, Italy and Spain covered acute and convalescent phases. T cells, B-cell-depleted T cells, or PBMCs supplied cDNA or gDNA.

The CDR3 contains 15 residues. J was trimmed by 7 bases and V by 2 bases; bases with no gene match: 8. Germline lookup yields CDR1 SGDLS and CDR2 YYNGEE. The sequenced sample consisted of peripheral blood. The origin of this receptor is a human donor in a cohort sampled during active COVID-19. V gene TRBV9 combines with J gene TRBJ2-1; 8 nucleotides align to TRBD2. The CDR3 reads CASSVSTGGLNEQFF. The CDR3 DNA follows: TGTGCCAGCAGCGTTAGTACGGGGGGGCTAAATGAGCAGTTCTTC. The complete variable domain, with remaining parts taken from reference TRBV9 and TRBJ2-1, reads DSGVTQTPKHLITATGQRVTLRCSPRSGDLSVYWYQQSLDQGLQFLIQYYNGEERAKGNILERFSAQQFPDLHSELNLSSLELGDSALYFCASSVSTGGLNEQFFGPGTRLTVL.